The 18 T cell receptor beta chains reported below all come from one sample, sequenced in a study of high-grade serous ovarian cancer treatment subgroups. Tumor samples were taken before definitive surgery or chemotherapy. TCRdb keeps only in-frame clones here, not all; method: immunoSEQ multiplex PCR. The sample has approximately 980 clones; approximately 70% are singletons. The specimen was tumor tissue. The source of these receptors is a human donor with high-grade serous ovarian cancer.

The CDR3, as DNA: TGTGCCAGCAGCTGGACCGGGACAGGGGATCCAGATACGCAGTATTTT. Translation gives CASSWTGTGDPDTQYF. The chain has TRBV13 and TRBJ2-3, with 10 bases aligning to TRBD1. Trimming removed 4 bases from V and 4 bases from J; junction bases left unmatched: 8. Germline loops: CDR1 PRHDT, CDR2 FYEKMQ (reference sequence). The CDR3 is 16 amino acids.

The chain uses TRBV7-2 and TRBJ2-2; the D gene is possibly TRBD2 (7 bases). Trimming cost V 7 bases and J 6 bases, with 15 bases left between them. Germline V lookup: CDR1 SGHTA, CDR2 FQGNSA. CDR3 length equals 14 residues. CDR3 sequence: CASNSRGGSGELFF. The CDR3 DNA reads TGTGCCAGCAACTCAAGGGGGGGCTCCGGGGAGCTGTTTTTT.

This CDR3 is CASSLGGQTYNEQFF. CDR3 DNA: TGCGCCAGCAGCTTGGGCGGGCAGACGTACAATGAGCAGTTCTTC. The chain combines TRBV5-1 with TRBJ2-1, with D possibly being TRBD2 (5 bases). V was shortened by 0 bases and J by 4 bases, with 11 bases between the two germline ends. In germline, CDR1 is SGHRS, CDR2 YFSETQ. The CDR3 is made up of 15 amino acids. The whole variable domain, filled in from reference TRBV5-1 and TRBJ2-1, reads KAGVTQTPRYLIKTRGQQVTLSCSPISGHRSVSWYQQTPGQGLQFLFEYFSETQRNKGNFPGRFSGRQFSNSRSEMNVSTLELGDSALYLCASSLGGQTYNEQFFGPGTRLTVL.

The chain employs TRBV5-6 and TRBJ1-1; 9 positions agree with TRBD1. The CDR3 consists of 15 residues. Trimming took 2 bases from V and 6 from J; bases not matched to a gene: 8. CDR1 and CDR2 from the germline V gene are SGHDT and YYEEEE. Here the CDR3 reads CASSLGTGSWAEAFF. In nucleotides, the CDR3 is TGTGCCAGCAGCTTAGGGACAGGGTCGTGGGCTGAAGCTTTCTTT.

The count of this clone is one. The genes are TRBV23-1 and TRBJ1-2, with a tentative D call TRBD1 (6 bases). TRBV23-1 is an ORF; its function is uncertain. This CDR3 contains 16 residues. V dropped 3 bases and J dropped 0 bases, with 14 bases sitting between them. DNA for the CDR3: TGCGCCAGCAGTCACCCAGACAGGAAAGCTAACTATGGCTACACCTTC. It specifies CASSHPDRKANYGYTF.

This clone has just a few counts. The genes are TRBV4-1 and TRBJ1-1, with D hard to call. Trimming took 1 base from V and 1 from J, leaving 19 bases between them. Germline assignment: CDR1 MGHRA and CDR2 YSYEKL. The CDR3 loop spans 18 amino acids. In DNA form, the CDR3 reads TGCGCCAGCAGCCAAGTGCTCTGGAAACGGATAGGGAACACTGAAGCTTTCTTT. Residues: CASSQVLWKRIGNTEAFF.

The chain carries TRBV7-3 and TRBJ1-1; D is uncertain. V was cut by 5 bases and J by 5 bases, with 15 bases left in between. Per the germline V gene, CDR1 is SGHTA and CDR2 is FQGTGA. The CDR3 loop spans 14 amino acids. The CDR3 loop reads CASSIIGGGTEAFF. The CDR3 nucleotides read TGTGCCAGCAGCATAATTGGCGGCGGAACTGAAGCTTTCTTT.

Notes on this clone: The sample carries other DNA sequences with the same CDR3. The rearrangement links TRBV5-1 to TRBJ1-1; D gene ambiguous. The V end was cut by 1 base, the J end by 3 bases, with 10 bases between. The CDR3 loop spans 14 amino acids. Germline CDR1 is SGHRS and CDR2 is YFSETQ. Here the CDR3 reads CASSLIGGDTEAFF. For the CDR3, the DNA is TGCGCCAGCAGCTTGATTGGTGGGGACACTGAAGCTTTCTTT.

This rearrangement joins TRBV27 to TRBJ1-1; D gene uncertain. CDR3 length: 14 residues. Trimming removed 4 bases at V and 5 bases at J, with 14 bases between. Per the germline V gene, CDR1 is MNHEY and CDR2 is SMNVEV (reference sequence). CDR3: CASSSAGPGTEAFF. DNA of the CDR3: TGTGCCAGCAGTTCAGCGGGCCCGGGGACTGAAGCTTTCTTT.

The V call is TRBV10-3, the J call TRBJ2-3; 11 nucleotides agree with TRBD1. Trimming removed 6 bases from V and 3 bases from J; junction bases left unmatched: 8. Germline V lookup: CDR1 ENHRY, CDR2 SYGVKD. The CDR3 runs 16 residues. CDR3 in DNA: TGTGCCATCAGCCCACCGGGACAGGGGGAAACAGATACGCAGTATTTT. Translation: CAISPPGQGETDTQYF.

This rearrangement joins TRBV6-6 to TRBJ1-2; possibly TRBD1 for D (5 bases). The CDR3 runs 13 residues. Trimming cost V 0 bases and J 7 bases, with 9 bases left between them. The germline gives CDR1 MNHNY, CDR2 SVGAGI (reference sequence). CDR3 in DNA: TGTGCCAGCAGTTACTCAGGGGCTAGTGGCTACACCTTC. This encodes CASSYSGASGYTF.

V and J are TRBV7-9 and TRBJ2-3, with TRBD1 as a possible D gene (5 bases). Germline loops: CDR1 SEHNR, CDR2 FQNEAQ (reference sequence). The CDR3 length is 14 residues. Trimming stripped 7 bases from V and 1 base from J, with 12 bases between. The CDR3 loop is CASTPLGGTDTQYF. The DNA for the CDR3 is TGTGCCAGCACTCCCTTAGGGGGCACAGATACGCAGTATTTT.

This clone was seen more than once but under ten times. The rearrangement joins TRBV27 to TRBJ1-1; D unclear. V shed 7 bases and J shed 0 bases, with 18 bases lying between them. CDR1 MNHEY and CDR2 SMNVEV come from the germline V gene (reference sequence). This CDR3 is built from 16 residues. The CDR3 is CASTPDGQVLNTEAFF. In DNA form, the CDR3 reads TGTGCCAGCACTCCAGATGGGCAGGTTCTGAACACTGAAGCTTTCTTT.

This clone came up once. The CDR3 sequence is CASSLRDSRSTDTQYF. The CDR3 nucleotides are TGTGCCAGCAGCCTCAGGGACAGCCGTAGCACAGATACGCAGTATTTT. The rearrangement links TRBV9 to TRBJ2-3; 7 positions agree with TRBD1. V was pared by 4 bases and J by 0 bases, with 8 bases of the junction left unmatched. Germline V gene data show CDR1 as SGDLS and CDR2 as YYNGEE. CDR3 length: 16 amino acids.

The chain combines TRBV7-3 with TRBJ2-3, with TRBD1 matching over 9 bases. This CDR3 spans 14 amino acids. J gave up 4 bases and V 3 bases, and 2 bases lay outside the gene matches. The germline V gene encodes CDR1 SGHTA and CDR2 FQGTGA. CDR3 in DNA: TGTGCCAGCAGCTTGACAGGGGGTGCAGATACGCAGTATTTT. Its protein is CASSLTGGADTQYF.

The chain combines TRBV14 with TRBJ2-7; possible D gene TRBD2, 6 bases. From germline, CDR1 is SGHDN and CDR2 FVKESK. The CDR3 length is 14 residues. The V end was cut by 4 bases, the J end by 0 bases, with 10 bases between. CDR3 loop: CASSRDFRSYEQYF. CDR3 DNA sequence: TGTGCCAGCAGCCGGGACTTCCGCTCCTACGAGCAGTACTTC.

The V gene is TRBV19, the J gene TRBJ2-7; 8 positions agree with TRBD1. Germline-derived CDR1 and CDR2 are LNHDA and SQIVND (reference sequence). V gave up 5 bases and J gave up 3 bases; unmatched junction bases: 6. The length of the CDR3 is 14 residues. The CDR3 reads CASSVSGGFYEQYF. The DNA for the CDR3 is TGTGCCAGTAGTGTGTCAGGGGGCTTCTACGAGCAGTACTTC.

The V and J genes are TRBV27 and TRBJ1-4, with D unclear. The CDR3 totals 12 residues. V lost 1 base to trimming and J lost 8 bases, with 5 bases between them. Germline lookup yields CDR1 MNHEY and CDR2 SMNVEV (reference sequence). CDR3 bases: TGTGCCAGCAGTTTATTTGGGGAAAAACTGTTTTTT. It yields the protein CASSLFGEKLFF.